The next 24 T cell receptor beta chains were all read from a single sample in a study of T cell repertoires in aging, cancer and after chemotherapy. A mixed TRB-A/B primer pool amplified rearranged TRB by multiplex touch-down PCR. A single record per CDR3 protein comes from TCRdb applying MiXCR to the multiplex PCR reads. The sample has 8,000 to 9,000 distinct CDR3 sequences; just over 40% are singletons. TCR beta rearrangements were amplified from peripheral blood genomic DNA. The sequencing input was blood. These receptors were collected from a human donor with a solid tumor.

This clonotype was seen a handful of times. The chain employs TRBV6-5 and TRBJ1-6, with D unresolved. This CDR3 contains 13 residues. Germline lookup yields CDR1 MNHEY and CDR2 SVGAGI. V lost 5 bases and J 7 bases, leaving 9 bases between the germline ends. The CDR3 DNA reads TGTGCCAGCAGTGAACAGAGGAATTCACCCCTCCACTTT. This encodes CASSEQRNSPLHF.

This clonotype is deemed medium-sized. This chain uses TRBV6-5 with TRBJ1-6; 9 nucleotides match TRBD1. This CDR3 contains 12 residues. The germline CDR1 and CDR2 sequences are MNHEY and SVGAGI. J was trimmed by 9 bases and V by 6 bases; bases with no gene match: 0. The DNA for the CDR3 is TGTGCCAGCAGACAGGGGGCTTCACCCCTCCACTTT. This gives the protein CASRQGASPLHF.

CDR3 residues: CASSPLTGGWGTDTQYF. The CDR3 coding sequence is TGTGCCAGCTCACCGCTAACTGGGGGGTGGGGCACAGATACGCAGTATTTT. The chain is built from TRBV18 and TRBJ2-3; TRBD2 is a possible D gene (6 bases). The V end was cut by 3 bases, the J end by 1 base, with 17 bases between. This CDR3 has 17 residues. Looked up from germline, CDR1 is KGHSH and CDR2 is LQKENI. Combining the CDR3 with reference TRBV18 and TRBJ2-3 gives the whole variable domain NAGVMQNPRHLVRRRGQEARLRCSPMKGHSHVYWYRQLPEEGLKFMVYLQKENIIDESGMPKERFSAEFPKEGPSILRIQQVVRGDSAAYFCASSPLTGGWGTDTQYFGPGTRLTVL.

The CDR3 region has the DNA TGTGCCATCAGTGAGCCCAGGGGGCCCTACGAGCAGTACTTC. Translation: CAISEPRGPYEQYF. This chain connects TRBV10-3 to TRBJ2-7; the match to TRBD1 covers 8 bases. Trimming cost V 2 bases and J 2 bases; bases outside gene matches: 2. The germline CDR1 and CDR2 sequences are ENHRY and SYGVKD. The CDR3 runs 14 residues.

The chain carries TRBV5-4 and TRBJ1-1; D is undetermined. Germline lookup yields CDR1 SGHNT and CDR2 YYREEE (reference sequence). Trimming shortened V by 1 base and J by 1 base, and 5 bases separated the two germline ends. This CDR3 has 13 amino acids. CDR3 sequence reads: CASSLSQNTEAFF. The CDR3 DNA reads TGTGCCAGCAGCTTGTCGCAGAACACTGAAGCTTTCTTT.

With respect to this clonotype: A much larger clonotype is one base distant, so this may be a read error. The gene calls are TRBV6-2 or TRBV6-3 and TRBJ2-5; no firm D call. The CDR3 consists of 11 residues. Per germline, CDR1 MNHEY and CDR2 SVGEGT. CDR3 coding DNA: TGTGCCAGCGGTTACTGGGAGACCCAGTACTTC. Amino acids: CASGYWETQYF.

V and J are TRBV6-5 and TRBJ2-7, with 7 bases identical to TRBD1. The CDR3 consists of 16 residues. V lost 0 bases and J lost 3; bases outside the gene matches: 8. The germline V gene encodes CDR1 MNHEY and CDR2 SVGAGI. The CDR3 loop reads CASSYSSWSGGYEQYF. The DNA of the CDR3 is TGTGCCAGCAGTTACTCTTCTTGGTCAGGGGGCTACGAGCAGTACTTC.

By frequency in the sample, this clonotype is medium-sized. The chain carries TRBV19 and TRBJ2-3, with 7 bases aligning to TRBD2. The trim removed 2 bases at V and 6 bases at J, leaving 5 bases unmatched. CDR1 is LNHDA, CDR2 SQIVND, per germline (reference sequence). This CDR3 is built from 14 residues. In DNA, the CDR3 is TGTGCCAGTAGTATAAGCACTAGCGCGGATACGCAGTATTTT. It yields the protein CASSISTSADTQYF. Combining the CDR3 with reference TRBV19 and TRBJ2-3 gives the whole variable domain DGGITQSPKYLFRKEGQNVTLSCEQNLNHDAMYWYRQDPGQGLRLIYYSQIVNDFQKGDIAEGYSVSREKKESFPLTVTSAQKNPTAFYLCASSISTSADTQYFGPGTRLTVL.

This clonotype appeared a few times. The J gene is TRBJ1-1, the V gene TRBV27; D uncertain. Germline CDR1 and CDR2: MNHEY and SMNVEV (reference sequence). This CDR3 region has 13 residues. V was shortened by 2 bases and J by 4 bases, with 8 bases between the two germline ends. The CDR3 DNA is TGTGCCAGCAGTTTACGCGTATTCACTGAAGCTTTCTTT. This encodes CASSLRVFTEAFF.

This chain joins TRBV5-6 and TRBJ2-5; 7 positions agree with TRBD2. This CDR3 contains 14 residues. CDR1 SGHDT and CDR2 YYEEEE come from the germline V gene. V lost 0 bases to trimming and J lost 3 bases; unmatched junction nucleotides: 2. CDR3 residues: CASSLGAGEETQYF. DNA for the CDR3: TGTGCCAGCAGCTTGGGGGCGGGAGAAGAGACCCAGTACTTC.

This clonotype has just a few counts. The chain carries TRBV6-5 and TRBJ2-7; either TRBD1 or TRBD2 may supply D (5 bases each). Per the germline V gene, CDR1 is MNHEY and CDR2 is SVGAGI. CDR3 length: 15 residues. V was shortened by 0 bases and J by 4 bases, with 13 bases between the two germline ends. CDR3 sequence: CASSYSGDPRYEQYF. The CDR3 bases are TGTGCCAGCAGTTACTCCGGGGACCCTCGGTACGAGCAGTACTTC.

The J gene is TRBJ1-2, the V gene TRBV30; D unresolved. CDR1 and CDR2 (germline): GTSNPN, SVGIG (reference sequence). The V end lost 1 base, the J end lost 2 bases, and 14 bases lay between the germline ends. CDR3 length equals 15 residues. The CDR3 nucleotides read TGTGCCTGGAGTGAGGCTTTCGGGTTCAACTATGGCTACACCTTC. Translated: CAWSEAFGFNYGYTF.

This CDR3 is CASRSWTSGRWVEQFF. Here the CDR3 DNA reads TGTGCCAGCAGGTCCTGGACTAGCGGGAGGTGGGTTGAGCAGTTCTTC. V is TRBV6-5 and J is TRBJ2-1, with TRBD2 identical over 14 bases. The V gene end was trimmed by 6 bases and the J gene end by 9 bases; junction bases not matched to a gene: 10. From germline, CDR1 is MNHEY and CDR2 SVGAGI. This CDR3 has 16 residues.

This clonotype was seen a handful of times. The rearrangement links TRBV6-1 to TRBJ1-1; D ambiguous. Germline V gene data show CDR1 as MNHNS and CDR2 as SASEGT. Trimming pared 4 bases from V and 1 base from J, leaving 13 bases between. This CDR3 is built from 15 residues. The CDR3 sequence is CASSGVVTQNTEAFF. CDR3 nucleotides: TGTGCCAGCAGTGGAGTGGTCACTCAGAACACTGAAGCTTTCTTT.

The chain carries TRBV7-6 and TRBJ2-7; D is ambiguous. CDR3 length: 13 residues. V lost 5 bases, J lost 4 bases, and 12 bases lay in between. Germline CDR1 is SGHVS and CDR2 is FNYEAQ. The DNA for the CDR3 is TGTGCCAGCAGCGCATTTCAAGGATACGAGCAGTACTTC. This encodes CASSAFQGYEQYF. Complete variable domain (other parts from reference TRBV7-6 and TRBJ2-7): GAGVSQSPRYKVTKRGQDVALRCDPISGHVSLYWYRQALGQGPEFLTYFNYEAQQDKSGLPNDRFSAERPEGSISTLTIQRTEQRDSAMYRCASSAFQGYEQYFGPGTRLTVT.

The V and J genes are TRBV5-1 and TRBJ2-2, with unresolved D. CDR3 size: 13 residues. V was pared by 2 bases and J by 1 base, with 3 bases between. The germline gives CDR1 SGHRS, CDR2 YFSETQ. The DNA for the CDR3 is TGCGCCAGCAGCTTTGGGAACACCGGGGAGCTGTTTTTT. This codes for CASSFGNTGELFF. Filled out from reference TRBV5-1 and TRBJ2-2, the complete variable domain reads KAGVTQTPRYLIKTRGQQVTLSCSPISGHRSVSWYQQTPGQGLQFLFEYFSETQRNKGNFPGRFSGRQFSNSRSEMNVSTLELGDSALYLCASSFGNTGELFFGEGSRLTVL.

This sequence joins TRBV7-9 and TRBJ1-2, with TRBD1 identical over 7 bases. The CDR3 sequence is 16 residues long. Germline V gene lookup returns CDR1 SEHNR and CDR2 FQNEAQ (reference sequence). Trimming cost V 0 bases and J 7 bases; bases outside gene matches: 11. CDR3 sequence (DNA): TGTGCCAGCAGCTTAGCGAATCTAGACAGGGTGGTTGGCTACACCTTC. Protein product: CASSLANLDRVVGYTF.

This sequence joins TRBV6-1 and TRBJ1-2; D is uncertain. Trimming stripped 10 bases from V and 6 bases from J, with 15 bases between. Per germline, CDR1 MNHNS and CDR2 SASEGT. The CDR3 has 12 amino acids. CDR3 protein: CAIGPPGNGYTF. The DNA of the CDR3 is TGTGCCATCGGCCCGCCCGGGAATGGCTACACCTTC.

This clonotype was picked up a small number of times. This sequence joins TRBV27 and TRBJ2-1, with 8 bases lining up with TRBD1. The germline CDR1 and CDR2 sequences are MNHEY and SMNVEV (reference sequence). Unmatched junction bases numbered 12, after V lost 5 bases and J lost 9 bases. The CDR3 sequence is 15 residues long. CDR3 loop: CASSPRTGFGSEQFF. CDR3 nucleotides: TGTGCCAGCAGTCCAAGGACAGGGTTCGGTAGTGAGCAGTTCTTC.

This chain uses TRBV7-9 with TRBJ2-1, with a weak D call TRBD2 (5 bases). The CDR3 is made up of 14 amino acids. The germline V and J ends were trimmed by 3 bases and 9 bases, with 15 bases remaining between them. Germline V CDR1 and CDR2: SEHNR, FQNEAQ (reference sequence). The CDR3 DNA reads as TGTGCCAGCAGCTTTTCCTCGACTATCACTGAGCAGTTCTTC. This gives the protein CASSFSSTITEQFF.

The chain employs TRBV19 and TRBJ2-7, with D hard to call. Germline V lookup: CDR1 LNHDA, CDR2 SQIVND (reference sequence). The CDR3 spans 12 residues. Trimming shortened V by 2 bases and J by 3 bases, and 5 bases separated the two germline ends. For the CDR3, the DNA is TGTGCCAGTAGTATACCTGGCTACGAGCAGTACTTC. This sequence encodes CASSIPGYEQYF.

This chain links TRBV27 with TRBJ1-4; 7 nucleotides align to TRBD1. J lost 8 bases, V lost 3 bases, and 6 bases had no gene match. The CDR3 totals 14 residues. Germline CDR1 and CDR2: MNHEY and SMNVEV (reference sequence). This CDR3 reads CASSLGQRFEKLFF. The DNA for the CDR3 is TGTGCCAGCAGTTTGGGACAGAGATTCGAAAAACTGTTTTTT.

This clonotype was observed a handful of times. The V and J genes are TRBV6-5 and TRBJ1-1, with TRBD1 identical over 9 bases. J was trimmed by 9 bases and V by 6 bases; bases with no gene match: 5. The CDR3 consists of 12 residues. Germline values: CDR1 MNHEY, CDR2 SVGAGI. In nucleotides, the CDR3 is TGTGCCAGCAGCACCGGGACAGGGAAAGCTTTCTTT. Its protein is CASSTGTGKAFF.

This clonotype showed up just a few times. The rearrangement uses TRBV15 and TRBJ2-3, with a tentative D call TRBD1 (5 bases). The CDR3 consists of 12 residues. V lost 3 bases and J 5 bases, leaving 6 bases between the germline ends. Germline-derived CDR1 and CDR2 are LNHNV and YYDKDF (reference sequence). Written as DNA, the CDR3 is TGTGCCACCAGCAGGGGGCAAGATACGCAGTATTTT. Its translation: CATSRGQDTQYF.